A single sample is the source of the 27 T cell receptor beta chains below, sequenced in a study of control samples from healthy donors and cancer patients. Sequencing used immunoSEQ multiplex PCR; TCRdb keeps in-frame clones, though not all of them. The sample contains fewer than 85,000 clones, around 92% of which appear only once. Sequencing was done on a sample of blood. These receptors were obtained from a man aged 25-45 years in good health.

V is TRBV15 and J is TRBJ2-2; a weak D match, TRBD2 (6 bases). CDR1 LNHNV and CDR2 YYDKDF come from the germline V gene (reference sequence). V was clipped by 0 bases and J by 4 bases, with 12 bases between them. This CDR3 comprises 16 residues. In nucleotides, the CDR3 is TGTGCCACCAGCAGAGATCGGGGGTCGGCCACCGGGGAGCTGTTTTTT. Encoded protein: CATSRDRGSATGELFF.

CDR3 nucleotides: TGTGCCAGCTCACCGATCGACGGCACAAGGCCGTCTCCCTATGGCTACACCTTC. It is translated as CASSPIDGTRPSPYGYTF. The gene calls are TRBV18 and TRBJ1-2; D is unclear. With 3 bases removed from V and 4 bases from J, the gap between germline ends came to 24 bases. The CDR3 spans 18 residues. Germline V gives CDR1 KGHSH, CDR2 LQKENI.

The rearrangement uses TRBV7-9 and TRBJ2-7, with D possibly matching TRBD2 (6 bases). Germline loops: CDR1 SEHNR, CDR2 FQNEAQ (reference sequence). The CDR3 length is 14 residues. V was trimmed by 5 bases and J by 2 bases, leaving 13 bases between them. The DNA of the CDR3 is TGTGCCAGCAGCGCCGGGACTGCAACCTACGAGCAGTACTTC. It is translated as CASSAGTATYEQYF. Based on the CDR3 plus reference TRBV7-9 and TRBJ2-7, the full variable domain is DTGVSQNPRHKITKRGQNVTFRCDPISEHNRLYWYRQTLGQGPEFLTYFQNEAQLEKSRLLSDRFSAERPKGSFSTLEIQRTEQGDSAMYLCASSAGTATYEQYFGPGTRLTVT.

The chain joins TRBV5-1 to TRBJ1-1, with no clear D. CDR1 is SGHRS, CDR2 YFSETQ, per germline. V lost 4 bases, J lost 1 base, and 11 bases lay in between. The CDR3 length is 14 residues. For the CDR3, the DNA is TGCGCCAGCAGCCTCACTACTACGAACACTGAAGCTTTCTTT. Translation: CASSLTTTNTEAFF.

This sequence joins TRBV3-1 (or the pseudogene TRBV3-2) and TRBJ2-2; D possibly uses TRBD1 or TRBD2 (5 bases each). Germline CDR1 LGHDT, CDR2 YNNKEL (reference sequence). This CDR3 is built from 17 residues. Trimming took 6 bases from V and 1 from J, leaving 18 bases between them. CDR3 residues: CASRPKSGQLNTGELFF. CDR3 nucleotide sequence: TGTGCCAGCAGGCCTAAAAGCGGACAACTGAACACCGGGGAGCTGTTTTTT.

The gene calls are TRBV5-1 and TRBJ2-1, with D possibly matching TRBD2 (5 bases). Germline CDR1 reads SGHRS; CDR2 reads YFSETQ. This CDR3 has 14 amino acids. V gave up 0 bases and J gave up 7 bases, with 11 bases separating them. Here the CDR3 reads CASSLVGLTNEQFF. Here the CDR3 DNA reads TGCGCCAGCAGCTTGGTTGGACTTACTAATGAGCAGTTCTTC. The variable domain in full, with the rest retrieved from reference TRBV5-1 and TRBJ2-1, is KAGVTQTPRYLIKTRGQQVTLSCSPISGHRSVSWYQQTPGQGLQFLFEYFSETQRNKGNFPGRFSGRQFSNSRSEMNVSTLELGDSALYLCASSLVGLTNEQFFGPGTRLTVL.

The V gene is TRBV5-1, the J gene TRBJ2-7, with D tentatively TRBD1 (6 bases). This CDR3 has 14 residues. Germline values: CDR1 SGHRS, CDR2 YFSETQ. Trimming left V 3 bases short and J 0 bases short, with 10 bases between. The CDR3 DNA reads as TGCGCCAGCAGCTCAGGGGTCGGCTCCTACGAGCAGTACTTC. Residues: CASSSGVGSYEQYF. The full variable domain, rest sourced from reference TRBV5-1 and TRBJ2-7, is KAGVTQTPRYLIKTRGQQVTLSCSPISGHRSVSWYQQTPGQGLQFLFEYFSETQRNKGNFPGRFSGRQFSNSRSEMNVSTLELGDSALYLCASSSGVGSYEQYFGPGTRLTVT.

In its sample, this clone was seen once. Written as DNA, the CDR3 is TGTGCCAGCAGACAGGGACCCAAAGAGACCCAGTACTTC. It is translated as CASRQGPKETQYF. The rearrangement joins TRBV6-5 to TRBJ2-5, with a tentative D call TRBD1 (6 bases). The CDR3 is made up of 13 amino acids. Per germline, CDR1 MNHEY and CDR2 SVGAGI. V was trimmed by 6 bases and J by 3 bases, leaving 11 bases between them.

V and J are TRBV28 and TRBJ2-1, with 7 bases matching TRBD1. Germline loops: CDR1 MDHEN, CDR2 SYDVKM. J gave up 2 bases and V 6 bases, and 10 bases lay outside the gene matches. The CDR3 covers 16 residues. The CDR3 spells CASSMEIGGPYNEQFF. CDR3 bases: TGTGCCAGCAGCATGGAGATAGGGGGCCCCTACAATGAGCAGTTCTTC. The whole variable domain, remainder taken from reference TRBV28 and TRBJ2-1, is DVKVTQSSRYLVKRTGEKVFLECVQDMDHENMFWYRQDPGLGLRLIYFSYDVKMKEKGDIPEGYSVSREKKERFSLILESASTNQTSMYLCASSMEIGGPYNEQFFGPGTRLTVL.

By sample fraction, this clone is medium-sized. The CDR3 coding sequence is TGTGCCAGCAGTCCCAGGGGGCTCAACTATGGCTACACCTTC. It is translated as CASSPRGLNYGYTF. V and J are TRBV6-5 and TRBJ1-2; 8 nucleotides agree with TRBD1. The CDR3 spans 14 residues. With 5 bases clipped from V and 2 bases from J, the junction kept 4 bases outside the gene matches. CDR1 is MNHEY, CDR2 SVGAGI, per germline.

This clone was found a few times. The chain is built from TRBV7-2 and TRBJ2-7, with TRBD1 as a possible D gene (6 bases). The V gene lost 5 bases and the J gene lost 0 bases, with 11 bases spanning the gap. The CDR3 is made up of 14 amino acids. CDR1 is SGHTA and CDR2 is FQGNSA in the germline V gene. CDR3 sequence reads: CASSNNRVSYEQYF. CDR3 in DNA: TGTGCCAGCAGCAACAACAGGGTCTCCTACGAGCAGTACTTC.

This rearrangement joins TRBV10-3 to TRBJ1-2; possible D gene TRBD1, 5 bases. From germline, CDR1 is ENHRY and CDR2 SYGVKD. This CDR3 has 13 amino acids. Trimming took off 9 bases at V and 11 bases at J, with 22 bases between the two ends. The chain's CDR3 is CAINAVGRGDYTF. As DNA, the CDR3 is TGTGCCATTAATGCCGTTGGGCGAGGGGATTACACCTTC.

The chain joins TRBV6-6 to TRBJ2-7, with D possibly TRBD2 on 6 matching bases. CDR3 size: 13 residues. Between the trimmed V and J ends, which lost 6 bases and 7 bases, there was a span of 16 bases. Per germline, CDR1 MNHNY and CDR2 SVGAGI (reference sequence). The CDR3 DNA is TGTGCCAGCAGCCGCGGGACGGCGGGGGAGCAGTACTTC. It encodes CASSRGTAGEQYF.

The chain is built from TRBV13 and TRBJ2-1; D call uncertain. The CDR3 runs to 13 residues. Germline lookup yields CDR1 PRHDT and CDR2 FYEKMQ (reference sequence). Trimming shortened V by 4 bases and J by 9 bases, and 13 bases separated the two germline ends. CDR3 sequence reads: CASSSLARREQFF. In DNA form, the CDR3 reads TGTGCCAGCAGCTCCCTCGCGAGGCGTGAGCAGTTCTTC.

The chain recombines TRBV28 with TRBJ1-5; 9 bases are a match to TRBD1. Unmatched junction bases numbered 10, after V lost 4 bases and J lost 6 bases. This CDR3 is 16 amino acids long. Germline CDR1 reads MDHEN; CDR2 reads SYDVKM. This chain's CDR3 is CASSSYPGQGSQPQHF. The DNA for the CDR3 is TGTGCCAGCAGTTCTTACCCGGGACAGGGTAGTCAGCCCCAGCATTTT.

The chain recombines TRBV7-9 with TRBJ2-7; D is perhaps TRBD1 or TRBD2 (5 bases each). Germline CDR1 is SEHNR and CDR2 is FQNEAQ (reference sequence). The V gene lost 5 bases and the J gene lost 2 bases, with 19 bases spanning the gap. The CDR3 loop spans 16 amino acids. The CDR3 sequence: CASSPVGVKATYEQYF. The CDR3 coding sequence is TGTGCCAGCAGCCCAGTGGGGGTTAAGGCCACCTACGAGCAGTACTTC.

The chain recombines TRBV19 with TRBJ2-1; possibly TRBD2 for D (6 bases). V lost 5 bases to trimming and J lost 4 bases, with 9 bases between them. CDR1 and CDR2 (germline): LNHDA, SQIVND (reference sequence). CDR3 length: 13 residues. The CDR3 spells CASSGGGYNEQFF. DNA for the CDR3: TGTGCCAGTAGTGGGGGAGGTTACAATGAGCAGTTCTTC.

The gene calls are TRBV4-1 and TRBJ1-4; D is perhaps TRBD1 (5 bases). The CDR3 is 15 residues long. Germline CDR1 is MGHRA and CDR2 is YSYEKL. V dropped 0 bases and J dropped 7 bases, with 12 bases sitting between them. CDR3 coding DNA: TGCGCCAGCAGCCAAGAAGGCAGGGTGGGTGAAAAACTGTTTTTT. Translated, it gives CASSQEGRVGEKLFF.

The V gene is TRBV4-3, the J gene TRBJ2-1, with 7 bases identical to TRBD2. The J segment lost 1 base and the V segment lost 4 bases, leaving 7 bases of the junction unmatched. CDR3 length: 16 residues. The germline V gene encodes CDR1 LGHNA and CDR2 YSLEER. CDR3 residues: CASSPRGGGSYNEQFF. The CDR3 DNA is TGCGCCAGCAGCCCCCGTGGGGGGGGATCCTACAATGAGCAGTTCTTC.

The J gene is TRBJ1-4, the V gene TRBV30; D perhaps matches TRBD1 (6 bases). V shed 4 bases and J shed 1 base, with 19 bases lying between them. CDR1 is GTSNPN and CDR2 is SVGIG in the germline V gene (reference sequence). This CDR3 has 17 residues. This CDR3 reads CAWISGRGPITNEKLFF. CDR3 DNA: TGTGCCTGGATTAGTGGTCGGGGGCCAATAACTAATGAAAAACTGTTTTTT.

The chain has TRBV24-1 and TRBJ2-1; TRBD2 matches at 9 bases. The ends lost 1 base at V and 8 bases at J; junction bases unmatched: 8. Germline V lookup: CDR1 KGHDR, CDR2 SFDVKD. This CDR3 comprises 16 residues. This CDR3 is CATSDFSASGNHEQFF. The CDR3 bases are TGTGCCACCAGTGATTTCTCGGCTAGCGGGAACCATGAGCAGTTCTTC.

This chain joins TRBV30 and TRBJ1-2; possibly TRBD1 for D (5 bases). Germline values: CDR1 GTSNPN, CDR2 SVGIG (reference sequence). The CDR3 has 14 residues. The V gene lost 3 bases and the J gene lost 2 bases, with 13 bases spanning the gap. CDR3 loop: CAWRVGVGNYGYTF. CDR3 DNA sequence: TGTGCCTGGAGGGTAGGGGTAGGGAACTATGGCTACACCTTC.

The CDR3 sequence: CASSLSGSPLHF. The CDR3 nucleotides are TGTGCCAGCAGTTTATCGGGATCACCCCTCCACTTT. The chain employs TRBV12-3 or TRBV12-4 and TRBJ1-6; D unresolved. V lost 2 bases, J lost 10 bases, and 6 bases lay in between. CDR3 length equals 12 residues.

This clone was observed a single time. The rearrangement links TRBV9 to TRBJ2-3, with 7 bases aligning to TRBD2. The CDR3 totals 17 residues. Germline V gene sequence: CDR1 SGDLS, CDR2 YYNGEE. Trimming removed 0 bases from V and 2 bases from J; junction bases left unmatched: 9. CDR3 sequence reads: CASSVAWGRGDTDTQYF. CDR3 DNA sequence: TGTGCCAGCAGCGTAGCATGGGGGAGGGGAGACACAGATACGCAGTATTTT.

As to this clone: At one boundary the junction diverges from the germline segment, which might be a read error. V and J are TRBV12-3 or TRBV12-4 and TRBJ1-3; D is unresolved. This CDR3 is 12 amino acids long. Here the CDR3 reads CASSLTGNTIYF. CDR3 bases: TGTGCCAGCAGTTTAACTGGGAACACCATATATTTT.

The rearrangement joins TRBV24-1 to TRBJ2-5; TRBD1 might be the D (5 bases). Trimming cost V 7 bases and J 6 bases, with 11 bases left between them. CDR3 size: 12 residues. The germline CDR1 and CDR2 sequences are KGHDR and SFDVKD. CDR3: CATSIQEQTQYF. DNA of the CDR3: TGTGCCACCAGCATACAGGAGCAGACCCAGTACTTC.

The table lists this clone with a count of one. The chain is built from TRBV30 and TRBJ2-2, with TRBD1 matching 7 bases. The CDR3 spans 15 residues. Trimming took 5 bases from V and 3 from J; bases not matched to a gene: 9. CDR1 is GTSNPN, CDR2 SVGIG, per germline (reference sequence). CDR3 sequence (DNA): TGTGCCTGGGGTGGCCTAGGGACAGACACCGGGGAGCTGTTTTTT. Translating gives CAWGGLGTDTGELFF.